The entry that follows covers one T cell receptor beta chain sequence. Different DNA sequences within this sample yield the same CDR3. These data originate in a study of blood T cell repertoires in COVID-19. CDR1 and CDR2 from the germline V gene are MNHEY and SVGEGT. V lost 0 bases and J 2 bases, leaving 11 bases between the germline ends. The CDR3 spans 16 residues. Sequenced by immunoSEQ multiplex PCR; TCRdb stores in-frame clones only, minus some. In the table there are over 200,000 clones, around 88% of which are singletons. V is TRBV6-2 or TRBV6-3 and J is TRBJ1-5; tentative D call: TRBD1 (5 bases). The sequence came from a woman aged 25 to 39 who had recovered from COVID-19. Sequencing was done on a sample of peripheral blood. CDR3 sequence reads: CASSYSSRGGNQPQHF. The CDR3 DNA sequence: TGTGCCAGCAGTTACTCCTCCCGGGGGGGCAATCAGCCCCAGCATTTT.